One and the same sample provided the 5 T cell receptor beta chains below, sequenced in a study of identical twins. TCRdb re-derived calls from the 5' RACE reads in MiXCR, one entry per CDR3 protein. The sample has about 790,000 distinct CDR3 sequences; over 15% are singletons. In addition, the sample was reused for a study of T cells expressing NK-cell markers.

Sequenced: PBMCs. The receptors derive from a woman between 18 and 30 years old in good health.

The CDR3 is CSARVATSGGSTDTQYF. The DNA for the CDR3 is TGCAGTGCTAGAGTGGCGACTAGCGGGGGCTCGACAGATACGCAGTATTTT. The chain carries TRBV20-1 and TRBJ2-3; 12 nucleotides match TRBD2. Germline CDR1 DFQATT, CDR2 SNEGSKA (reference sequence). This CDR3 region has 17 residues. Trimming took 1 base from V and 3 from J; bases not matched to a gene: 8.

This clonotype was observed a single time. The V gene is TRBV12-3 or TRBV12-4, the J gene TRBJ2-3; D remains unclear. CDR3 size: 13 residues. Trimming removed 5 bases at V and 2 bases at J, with 8 bases between. The CDR3 spells CASSPENTDTQYF. In DNA, the CDR3 is TGTGCCAGCAGTCCGGAGAACACAGATACGCAGTATTTT.

Only a few counts were recorded for this clonotype. The chain couples TRBV27 to TRBJ2-1, with 11 bases lining up with TRBD2. Germline V lookup: CDR1 MNHEY, CDR2 SMNVEV (reference sequence). This CDR3 contains 16 residues. V was clipped by 3 bases and J by 4 bases; unmatched bases: 5. The CDR3 nucleotides are TGTGCCAGCAGTTTCCCCGCTAGCGGGGGGTACAATGAGCAGTTCTTC. Translated: CASSFPASGGYNEQFF.

This clonotype was seen a few times. The chain carries TRBV20-1 and TRBJ1-6; the D gene is possibly TRBD1 (5 bases). Trimming took off 6 bases at V and 10 bases at J, with 19 bases between the two ends. The germline gives CDR1 DFQATT, CDR2 SNEGSKA (reference sequence). The CDR3 totals 14 residues. The CDR3 loop reads CSARPRDLNSPLHF. In nucleotides, the CDR3 is TGCAGTGCACGGCCCAGGGATCTTAACTCACCCCTCCACTTT.

The sample holds a few counts of this clonotype. V is TRBV12-3 or TRBV12-4 and J is TRBJ1-2, with D unclear. The CDR3 covers 13 residues. The germline V and J ends were trimmed by 5 bases and 6 bases, with 13 bases remaining between them. DNA of the CDR3: TGTGCCAGCAGTAACTTACGGAGTAATGGCTACACCTTC. It is translated as CASSNLRSNGYTF.